This T cell receptor beta chain originates from a study of T cells of healthy individuals. TCRdb re-analysed the 5' RACE reads in MiXCR, keeping a single row per CDR3 protein. This table has about 82,000 distinct CDR3 sequences, about 5% appearing once. After removal of 4 bases from V and 0 bases from J, the junction contained 9 bases not matched to a gene. Per germline, CDR1 SGHRS and CDR2 YFSETQ. The CDR3 spans 16 residues. The chain recombines TRBV5-1 with TRBJ1-1, with 7 bases matching TRBD1. The sequence came from a female donor in good health. CDR3 nucleotide sequence: TGCGCCAGCAGCCAAAGGCCGACAGGGCTGAACACTGAAGCTTTCTTT. Its protein product is CASSQRPTGLNTEAFF. The full variable domain, with the rest looked up from reference TRBV5-1 and TRBJ1-1, is KAGVTQTPRYLIKTRGQQVTLSCSPISGHRSVSWYQQTPGQGLQFLFEYFSETQRNKGNFPGRFSGRQFSNSRSEMNVSTLELGDSALYLCASSQRPTGLNTEAFFGQGTRLTVV.